This TCR beta chain was sequenced in a study of shared clonotypes between healthy human individuals. The table came from immunoSEQ multiplex PCR; TCRdb's copy has only in-frame clones and leaves some out. There are just over 2,000,000 clones in the sample; approximately 95% occur only once, and 0.85% to 1.3% lies in the top ten. Terminally differentiated effector memory CD45RA+ cells were left out of the naive CD8 fraction, which was CD45RO-negative and positively selected for CCR7. V was trimmed by 9 bases and J by 4 bases, leaving 16 bases between them. The CDR3 is 13 amino acids. Per germline, CDR1 MNHEY and CDR2 SMNVEV (reference sequence). The study, taken as a whole, reports: With a handful of donors compared, about 5% of naive CD4 clonotypes were shared. At large depth, rarefaction still showed sorted-subset sequencing to be incomplete.

About this clone itself: Its matching antigen is unknown.

V is TRBV27 and J is TRBJ2-7; TRBD2 might be the D (5 bases). This TCR was sampled from a man aged 18 to 30 in good health. Sequencing was done on a sample of naive CD8+ T cells sorted from blood. CDR3 coding DNA: TGTGCCAGTAGGATAGGACCGGGGTACGAGCAGTACTTC. This translates into CASRIGPGYEQYF.